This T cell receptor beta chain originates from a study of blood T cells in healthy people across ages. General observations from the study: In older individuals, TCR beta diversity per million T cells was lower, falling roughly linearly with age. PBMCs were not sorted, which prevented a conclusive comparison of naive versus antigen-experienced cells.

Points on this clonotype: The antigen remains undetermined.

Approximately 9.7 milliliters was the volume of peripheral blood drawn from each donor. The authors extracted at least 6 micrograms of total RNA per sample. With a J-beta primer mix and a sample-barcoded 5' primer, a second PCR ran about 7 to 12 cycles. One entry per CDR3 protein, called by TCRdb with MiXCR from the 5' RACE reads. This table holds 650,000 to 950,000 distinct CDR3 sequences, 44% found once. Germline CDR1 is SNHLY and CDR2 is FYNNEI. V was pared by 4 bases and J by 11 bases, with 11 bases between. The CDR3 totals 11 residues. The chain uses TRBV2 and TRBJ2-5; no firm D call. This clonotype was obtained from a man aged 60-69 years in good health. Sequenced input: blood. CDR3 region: CASSVVEVQYF. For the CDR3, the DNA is TGTGCCAGCAGTGTTGTGGAAGTGCAGTACTTC. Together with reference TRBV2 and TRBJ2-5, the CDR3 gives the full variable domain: EPEVTQTPSHQVTQMGQEVILRCVPISNHLYFYWYRQILGQKVEFLVSFYNNEISEKSEIFDDQFSVERPDGSNFTLKIRSTKLEDSAMYFCASSVVEVQYFGPGTRLLVL.